The 24 T cell receptor beta chains listed next were all sequenced from one sample in a study of graft-versus-host responses after intestinal transplantation. To release intraepithelial and lamina propria lymphocytes, the graft tissue was processed. Sequenced by immunoSEQ multiplex PCR; TCRdb stores in-frame clones only, minus some. The data show tens of thousands of clones, with around 78% seen just once and approximately 3.3% held by the top ten. This specimen consisted of ileum tissue, obtained 12 days after intestinal transplant. All receptors come from a human patient who received an intestinal transplant, so some T cells may come from the graft donor.

The chain links TRBV29-1 to TRBJ1-6; TRBD1 might be the D (6 bases). The CDR3 runs to 12 residues. Germline CDR1 and CDR2: SQVTM and ANQGSEA. The ends were cut back, 7 bases at V and 8 bases at J, with 12 bases in the middle. The CDR3 protein is CSAGGGDSPLHF. In nucleotides, the CDR3 is TGCAGCGCTGGGGGCGGTGATTCACCCCTCCACTTT. The full variable domain, completed using reference TRBV29-1 and TRBJ1-6, is SAVISQKPSRDICQRGTSLTIQCQVDSQVTMMFWYRQQPGQSLTLIATANQGSEATYESGFVIDKFPISRPNLTFSTLTVSNMSPEDSSIYLCSAGGGDSPLHFGNGTRLTVT.

The chain recombines TRBV7-9 with TRBJ2-6, with D unclear. The CDR3 sequence is 13 residues long. Trimming pared 5 bases from V and 2 bases from J, leaving 4 bases between. Germline V gene lookup returns CDR1 SEHNR and CDR2 FQNEAQ (reference sequence). The CDR3 is CASSPPGANVLTF. The CDR3 DNA is TGTGCCAGCAGCCCTCCTGGGGCCAACGTCCTGACTTTC.

The V gene is TRBV4-3, the J gene TRBJ1-4; D is unresolved. The V end lost 6 bases, the J end lost 4 bases, and 6 bases lay between the germline ends. The CDR3 is 12 amino acids. CDR1 and CDR2 (germline): LGHNA, YSLEER. CDR3 in amino acids: CASRELNEKLFF. The CDR3, as DNA: TGCGCCAGCAGAGAGCTTAATGAAAAACTGTTTTTT.

The rearrangement joins TRBV2 to TRBJ2-7; 10 positions agree with TRBD1. Germline CDR1 and CDR2: SNHLY and FYNNEI. There are 15 residues in the CDR3. After removal of 1 base from V and 6 bases from J, the junction contained 6 bases not matched to a gene. This chain's CDR3 is CASSEGWDRGVEQYF. In DNA, the CDR3 is TGTGCCAGCAGTGAAGGGTGGGACAGGGGAGTCGAGCAGTACTTC.

CDR3 DNA sequence: TGTGCCAGCAGCTTAATAGGGGGAGAGACCCAGTACTTC. It encodes CASSLIGGETQYF. V usage is TRBV7-3 and J usage is TRBJ2-5, with D possibly matching TRBD1 (6 bases). The CDR3 length is 13 residues. Trimming left V 1 base short and J 4 bases short, with 7 bases between. Germline V CDR1 and CDR2: SGHTA, FQGTGA.

The CDR3 is CASRLGGSGYGYTF. Written as DNA, the CDR3 is TGTGCCAGCAGATTAGGGGGCAGTGGTTATGGCTACACCTTC. The chain recombines TRBV27 with TRBJ1-2; 7 nucleotides align to TRBD1. This CDR3 region has 14 residues. Trimming at V came to 6 bases and at J to 5 bases, leaving 9 bases not matched to a gene. The germline CDR1 and CDR2 sequences are MNHEY and SMNVEV (reference sequence).

This clone was seen a handful of times. The V gene is TRBV5-6, the J gene TRBJ2-1, with 9 positions matching TRBD1. In germline, CDR1 is SGHDT, CDR2 YYEEEE. J gave up 12 bases and V 7 bases, and 8 bases lay outside the gene matches. CDR3 length: 12 amino acids. DNA for the CDR3: TGTGCCAGCGAGGACAGGGGAGTTGGGCAGTTCTTC. Encoded protein: CASEDRGVGQFF.

V is TRBV9 and J is TRBJ2-2; 7 nucleotides align to TRBD2. The length of the CDR3 is 17 residues. After removal of 3 bases from V and 8 bases from J, the junction contained 16 bases not matched to a gene. Germline V gene lookup returns CDR1 SGDLS and CDR2 YYNGEE. The CDR3 DNA reads TGTGCCAGCAGCGCAAGTAGTGGGGACTATCATTTAGGGGAGCTGTTTTTT. Translated, it gives CASSASSGDYHLGELFF.

This sequence joins TRBV9 and TRBJ2-7, with TRBD1 identical over 7 bases. This CDR3 is 12 amino acids long. Losses at the gene ends were 4 bases for V and 3 bases for J; bases not matched to a gene: 1. Germline V gives CDR1 SGDLS, CDR2 YYNGEE. This CDR3 is CASSWDSYEQYF. CDR3 bases: TGTGCCAGCAGCTGGGACAGCTACGAGCAGTACTTC.

The chain combines TRBV5-4 with TRBJ2-6; possibly TRBD1 for D (6 bases). V dropped 3 bases and J dropped 6 bases, with 13 bases sitting between them. Germline V lookup: CDR1 SGHNT, CDR2 YYREEE (reference sequence). This CDR3 spans 15 amino acids. The CDR3 reads CASSYGTGLANVLTF. The DNA for the CDR3 is TGTGCCAGCAGCTATGGCACAGGGCTGGCCAACGTCCTGACTTTC. Together with reference TRBV5-4 and TRBJ2-6, the CDR3 gives the full variable domain: ETGVTQSPTHLIKTRGQQVTLRCSSQSGHNTVSWYQQALGQGPQFIFQYYREEENGRGNFPPRFSGLQFPNYSSELNVNALELDDSALYLCASSYGTGLANVLTFGAGSRLTVL.

The chain has TRBV15 and TRBJ1-2; the match to TRBD1 covers 9 bases. This CDR3 region has 16 residues. Germline V CDR1 and CDR2: LNHNV, YYDKDF (reference sequence). The junction had 8 bases not matched to a gene; V was cut back by 2 bases and J by 4 bases. Written as DNA, the CDR3 is TGTGCCACCAGCAGACGGACAGGGGAAGGGGCCTATGGCTACACCTTC. Its translation: CATSRRTGEGAYGYTF.

This clone was picked up one time. The rearrangement links TRBV14 to TRBJ2-7; 11 nucleotides match TRBD2. Germline V gene data show CDR1 as SGHDN and CDR2 as FVKESK. This CDR3 is built from 16 residues. J gave up 2 bases and V 4 bases, and 7 bases lay outside the gene matches. DNA for the CDR3: TGTGCCAGCAGCCGACCCGGGACTAGCGGTGCCTACGAGCAGTACTTC. Residues: CASSRPGTSGAYEQYF. The variable domain in full, with the rest retrieved from reference TRBV14 and TRBJ2-7, is EAGVTQFPSHSVIEKGQTVTLRCDPISGHDNLYWYRRVMGKEIKFLLHFVKESKQDESGMPNNRFLAERTGGTYSTLKVQPAELEDSGVYFCASSRPGTSGAYEQYFGPGTRLTVT.

The chain combines TRBV2 with TRBJ1-5, with 7 bases matching TRBD1. CDR3 length: 15 amino acids. J gave up 0 bases and V 5 bases, and 4 bases lay outside the gene matches. CDR1 and CDR2 from the germline V gene are SNHLY and FYNNEI. The CDR3 nucleotides are TGTGCCAGCAGTCTCAGGGGGGATAGCAATCAGCCCCAGCATTTT. Protein: CASSLRGDSNQPQHF.

This chain connects TRBV15 to TRBJ1-5, with 8 bases matching TRBD1. The CDR3 runs to 17 residues. J lost 3 bases, V lost 1 base, and 8 bases had no gene match. Germline CDR1 and CDR2: LNHNV and YYDKDF (reference sequence). The CDR3 coding sequence is TGTGCCACCAGCAGAGGGGAGGGACAGGTGGACAATCAGCCCCAGCATTTT. It yields the protein CATSRGEGQVDNQPQHF. The full variable domain, rest sourced from reference TRBV15 and TRBJ1-5, is DAMVIQNPRYQVTQFGKPVTLSCSQTLNHNVMYWYQQKSSQAPKLLFHYYDKDFNNEADTPDNFQSRRPNTSFCFLDIRSPGLGDTAMYLCATSRGEGQVDNQPQHFGDGTRLSIL.

This clone is medium-sized in the sample. The V gene is TRBV6-6, the J gene TRBJ2-7; D is possibly TRBD2 (5 bases). The length of the CDR3 is 14 residues. The germline V gene has CDR1 MNHNY and CDR2 SVGAGI (reference sequence). CDR3 in DNA: TGTTCCACTTCGGGGATATCTGGGGCCTACGAGCAGTACTTC. The encoded protein is CSTSGISGAYEQYF.

The CDR3 DNA sequence: TGTGCCAGCAGCGTAGACGGGGTTAGCTCCTACAATGAGCAGTTCTTC. Translating it yields CASSVDGVSSYNEQFF. The genes are TRBV9 and TRBJ2-1, with D perhaps TRBD2 (5 bases). Trimming stripped 0 bases from V and 0 bases from J, with 10 bases between. Germline CDR1 is SGDLS and CDR2 is YYNGEE. This CDR3 contains 16 residues. Complete variable domain (other parts from reference TRBV9 and TRBJ2-1): DSGVTQTPKHLITATGQRVTLRCSPRSGDLSVYWYQQSLDQGLQFLIQYYNGEERAKGNILERFSAQQFPDLHSELNLSSLELGDSALYFCASSVDGVSSYNEQFFGPGTRLTVL.

This clone was detected once. J is TRBJ2-2 and V is TRBV15, with D maybe TRBD2 (5 bases). The germline V gene has CDR1 LNHNV and CDR2 YYDKDF (reference sequence). The V end lost 6 bases, the J end lost 2 bases, and 22 bases lay between the germline ends. The CDR3 contains 18 residues. CDR3 amino acids: CATRLHGRVYENTGELFF. In nucleotides, the CDR3 is TGTGCCACCAGGCTACATGGGCGGGTCTACGAAAACACCGGGGAGCTGTTTTTT.

This sequence joins TRBV6-1 and TRBJ2-7; 9 nucleotides match TRBD2. From germline, CDR1 is MNHNS and CDR2 SASEGT. The V gene end was trimmed by 6 bases and the J gene end by 5 bases; junction bases not matched to a gene: 8. The CDR3 spans 14 residues. This CDR3 reads CASRKAGGRNEQYF. The CDR3 nucleotides read TGTGCCAGCAGGAAAGCGGGAGGACGGAACGAGCAGTACTTC.

This clone turned up a few times. The V and J genes are TRBV4-3 and TRBJ2-1; perhaps TRBD1 as D (5 bases). The length of the CDR3 is 16 residues. Germline V gives CDR1 LGHNA, CDR2 YSLEER. Trimming removed 0 bases at V and 0 bases at J, with 9 bases between. The CDR3 spells CASSQDHQGSYNEQFF. The CDR3 bases are TGCGCCAGCAGCCAAGATCACCAGGGCTCCTACAATGAGCAGTTCTTC.

The chain recombines TRBV5-8 with TRBJ2-1; D not certain. Trimming pared 1 base from V and 0 bases from J, leaving 11 bases between. The CDR3 runs 16 residues. The germline CDR1 and CDR2 sequences are SGHTS and YDEGEE. The CDR3 here is CASSLWYVSSYNEQFF. The CDR3 DNA reads as TGTGCCAGCAGCTTGTGGTACGTGAGCTCCTACAATGAGCAGTTCTTC.

This clone was found once. The chain has TRBV7-9 and TRBJ1-3; the D is unclear. Germline V gives CDR1 SEHNR, CDR2 FQNEAQ (reference sequence). Trimming pared 1 base from V and 0 bases from J, leaving 13 bases between. This CDR3 is 17 amino acids long. The CDR3 spells CASSLGVAGYSGNTIYF. For the CDR3, the DNA is TGTGCCAGCAGCTTAGGAGTCGCGGGGTACTCTGGAAACACCATATATTTT.

The chain joins TRBV19 to TRBJ1-4; D may be TRBD1 (6 bases). Germline CDR1 reads LNHDA; CDR2 reads SQIVND (reference sequence). This CDR3 has 13 amino acids. The V and J ends lost 5 bases and 8 bases respectively, with 12 bases between them. The CDR3 region has the DNA TGTGCCAGTAGTGACAGGCGAAGAGAAAAACTGTTTTTT. Its protein product is CASSDRRREKLFF.

This clone has only a few counts. The chain recombines TRBV10-2 with TRBJ2-7, with 7 bases aligning to TRBD2. CDR1 is WSHSY, CDR2 SAAADI, per germline. The V gene end was trimmed by 6 bases and the J gene end by 4 bases; junction bases not matched to a gene: 6. CDR3 length: 13 residues. The DNA for the CDR3 is TGCGCCAGCAGACTGACTAGCAGGTACGAGCAGTACTTC. Protein sequence: CASRLTSRYEQYF.

V usage is TRBV4-3 and J usage is TRBJ2-7; 7 bases map to TRBD2. Trimming took 0 bases from V and 3 from J; bases not matched to a gene: 8. CDR3 length: 16 residues. Germline CDR1 is LGHNA and CDR2 is YSLEER. DNA for the CDR3: TGCGCCAGCAGCCAAGAAAAAGGACTAGGGAACTACGAGCAGTACTTC. Translation gives CASSQEKGLGNYEQYF.